These T cell receptor beta chains were read from a single sample in a study of response to subunit inactivated influenza vaccine. TCRdb re-analysed the RT-PCR reads in MiXCR, keeping a single row per CDR3 protein. The profile shows hundreds of thousands of distinct CDR3 sequences, less than 15% of them singletons. This specimen was non-naive T cells sorted from PBMCs, taken 14 to 15 days before vaccination. The receptors here all came from a man over 45 who received an inactivated influenza vaccine. The CDR3 runs from the conserved cysteine through the conserved F or W. D genes are given only for firm matches. Not every row has a clone size; where given, it reads once, few, many or a size class.

clone size: -; D gene: TRBD1; V gene: TRBV10-3; J gene: TRBJ1-5; CDR3 DNA: TGTGCCATCAGTGGGGGGTCGACAGGGGAGGACAATCAGCCCCAGCATTTT; CDR3 protein: CAISGGSTGEDNQPQHF
clone size: few; D gene: -; V gene: TRBV18; J gene: TRBJ2-7; CDR3 DNA: TGTGCCAGCTCCAATTCCCCCTACGAGCAGTACTTC; CDR3 protein: CASSNSPYEQYF
clone size: -; D gene: -; V gene: TRBV7-2; J gene: TRBJ2-5; CDR3 DNA: TGTGCCAGCAGCGAGGGACCCGGCAGGACCCAGTACTTC; CDR3 protein: CASSEGPGRTQYF
clone size: -; D gene: -; V gene: TRBV20-1; J gene: TRBJ1-5; CDR3 DNA: TGCAGTGCTAGTCGCGGGGATCAGCCCCAGCATTTT; CDR3 protein: CSASRGDQPQHF
clone size: -; D gene: -; V gene: TRBV18; J gene: TRBJ1-1; CDR3 DNA: TGTGCCAGCTCACCACGGGGCCAGAACACTGAAGCTTTCTTT; CDR3 protein: CASSPRGQNTEAFF
clone size: -; D gene: -; V gene: TRBV20-1; J gene: TRBJ1-1; CDR3 DNA: TGCAGGGCGGGGTTCATGAACACTGAAGCTTTCTTT; CDR3 protein: CRAGFMNTEAFF
clone size: few; D gene: TRBD2; V gene: TRBV6-2/TRBV6-3; J gene: TRBJ2-7; CDR3 DNA: TGTGCCAGCAGTTACCGGGGACTAGCGGGAGTCGAGCAGTACTTC; CDR3 protein: CASSYRGLAGVEQYF
clone size: few; D gene: -; V gene: TRBV6-5; J gene: TRBJ1-1; CDR3 DNA: TGTGCCAGCAGTTACCTCGGGGGCGGGAACACTGAAGCTTTCTTT; CDR3 protein: CASSYLGGGNTEAFF
clone size: many; D gene: -; V gene: TRBV7-9; J gene: TRBJ2-7; CDR3 DNA: TGTGCCAGCAGCTCTCAGGAGGCCTACGAGCAGTACTTC; CDR3 protein: CASSSQEAYEQYF
clone size: -; D gene: TRBD1; V gene: TRBV28; J gene: TRBJ2-1; CDR3 DNA: TGTGCCAGCAGTCAAACAGGGGGCGCTTCTTACAATGAGCAGTTCTTC; CDR3 protein: CASSQTGGASYNEQFF
clone size: few; D gene: -; V gene: TRBV20-1; J gene: TRBJ2-6; CDR3 DNA: TGCAGTGCTAGAGGAATCCGCGGCTCTGGGGCCAACGTCCTGACTTTC; CDR3 protein: CSARGIRGSGANVLTF
clone size: few; D gene: -; V gene: TRBV4-3; J gene: TRBJ2-3; CDR3 DNA: TGCGCCAGCAGCCAATTTTATGACCTTAGCACAGATACGCAGTATTTT; CDR3 protein: CASSQFYDLSTDTQYF
clone size: few; D gene: -; V gene: TRBV5-8; J gene: TRBJ1-1; CDR3 DNA: TGTGCCAGCAGCCTGGGGGGGCCCACTGAAGCTTTCTTT; CDR3 protein: CASSLGGPTEAFF
clone size: many; D gene: -; V gene: TRBV6-2/TRBV6-3; J gene: TRBJ1-5; CDR3 DNA: TGTGCCAGCAGTTACGGGGGACAGCCCCAGCATTTT; CDR3 protein: CASSYGGQPQHF